Shown below are 6 T cell receptor beta chains from a single sample sequenced in a study of T cell changes during pregnancy in multiple sclerosis. The data were produced by immunoSEQ multiplex PCR, yet TCRdb's version contains in-frame clones alone and is incomplete. Among fewer than 150,000 clones listed, roughly 95% were seen once. Sequenced here: peripheral blood, sampled after pregnancy. Receptor source: a female donor with multiple sclerosis, enrolled in a pregnancy study.

The chain has TRBV5-1 and TRBJ1-1; 7 bases are shared with TRBD1. CDR3 size: 11 residues. Trimming at V came to 4 bases and at J to 12 bases, leaving 6 bases not matched to a gene. CDR1 is SGHRS and CDR2 is YFSETQ in the germline V gene. The DNA for the CDR3 is TGCGCCAGCAGCCTAGGGACAGTTCCTTTCTTT. Translation gives CASSLGTVPFF.

This chain joins TRBV2 and TRBJ1-4; D gene ambiguous. The CDR3 contains 16 residues. Germline V CDR1 and CDR2: SNHLY, FYNNEI. Trimming shortened V by 3 bases and J by 1 base, and 12 bases separated the two germline ends. The CDR3 region is CASSDLTKETNEKLFF. The CDR3 nucleotides read TGTGCCAGCAGTGACTTGACAAAGGAAACTAATGAAAAACTGTTTTTT. Full variable domain (outside the CDR3, taken from reference TRBV2 and TRBJ1-4): EPEVTQTPSHQVTQMGQEVILRCVPISNHLYFYWYRQILGQKVEFLVSFYNNEISEKSEIFDDQFSVERPDGSNFTLKIRSTKLEDSAMYFCASSDLTKETNEKLFFGSGTQLSVL.

The V gene is TRBV5-8, the J gene TRBJ1-1; 10 bases are shared with TRBD1. The J segment lost 2 bases and the V segment lost 4 bases, leaving 5 bases of the junction unmatched. The CDR3 is made up of 15 amino acids. In germline, CDR1 is SGHTS, CDR2 YDEGEE. In DNA form, the CDR3 reads TGTGCCAGCAGCCCCCGGGACAGGGGAAACACTGAAGCTTTCTTT. Translating it yields CASSPRDRGNTEAFF.

The chain joins TRBV6-1 to TRBJ2-7; 10 bases match TRBD1. J gave up 6 bases and V 6 bases, and 8 bases lay outside the gene matches. The germline CDR1 and CDR2 sequences are MNHNS and SASEGT. The CDR3 is 14 residues long. The DNA of the CDR3 is TGTGCCAGCAGCTTGGACAGGGGGTCCCTCGAGCAGTACTTC. This translates into CASSLDRGSLEQYF.

The chain carries TRBV28 and TRBJ1-2; D perhaps matches TRBD1 (5 bases). CDR1 and CDR2 from the germline V gene are MDHEN and SYDVKM. V dropped 2 bases and J dropped 4 bases, with 11 bases sitting between them. The CDR3 spans 14 residues. The CDR3, as DNA: TGTGCCAGCAGTTTAGCAGGGAAGGGCTATGGCTACACCTTC. This translates into CASSLAGKGYGYTF.

The chain joins TRBV5-4 to TRBJ2-2; tentative D call: TRBD1 (6 bases). This CDR3 is built from 18 residues. Germline CDR1 and CDR2: SGHNT and YYREEE (reference sequence). Trimming stripped 4 bases from V and 0 bases from J, with 19 bases between. CDR3: CASSPTGTLPPNTGELFF. The CDR3 DNA is TGTGCCAGCAGCCCGACAGGTACCCTGCCTCCGAACACCGGGGAGCTGTTTTTT. Supplemented by reference TRBV5-4 and TRBJ2-2, the full variable domain reads ETGVTQSPTHLIKTRGQQVTLRCSSQSGHNTVSWYQQALGQGPQFIFQYYREEENGRGNFPPRFSGLQFPNYSSELNVNALELDDSALYLCASSPTGTLPPNTGELFFGEGSRLTVL.